This TCR beta chain comes out of a study of human T cells and chemical hapten exposure. Study findings and constraints: It should be noted that donors had alopecia, so their immune response may differ from healthy people's.

This clonotype has more than one count but fewer than ten. The antigen is not known. Noted time point: patch test 2, 6 weeks after DPC sensitization. Indicated treatment: therapeutic diphenylcyclopropenone sensitization with weekly scalp DPC. Library construction involved attaching unique molecular identifiers to individual cDNA molecules, which allowed quantitative, reproducible TCR counting. TCRdb re-analysed the RACE reads in MiXCR, keeping a single row per CDR3 protein. The sample yields about 350,000 distinct CDR3 sequences, about 6.3% seen once. This TCR was recovered from a woman between 18 and 29 years old with alopecia areata. Some clones in this sample may be carry-over from other donors' samples. The material was whole blood, obtained in connection with sensitization to the hapten diphenylcyclopropenone (DPC).

CDR3 region: CASSPQPGDYGYTF. CDR3 nucleotides: TGTGCCAGCAGCCCGCAACCGGGGGACTATGGCTACACCTTC. This sequence joins TRBV7-2 and TRBJ1-2; possible D gene TRBD1, 5 bases. V gave up 5 bases and J gave up 3 bases, with 13 bases separating them. Germline CDR1 is SGHTA and CDR2 is FQGNSA. The CDR3 runs to 14 residues.